This T cell receptor (beta chain) was identified during a study of shared clonotypes between healthy human individuals. Study-level findings and limits: A reduction in generation probabilities was seen for non-shared clonotypes relative to those shared by all four donors.

Participating donors were healthy, HIV-negative adults free of recent acute infections or vaccinations. The donors were all Caucasian adults (living in Nashville, Tennessee). Sequencing was performed with immunoSEQ multiplex PCR; in TCRdb, only in-frame clones are kept and a portion is missing. The sample gives roughly 2 million clones, roughly 94% of which show up once; 0.1% to 0.15% is in the top ten. A remark on this clone: Its antigen is not identified.

Trimming pared 0 bases from V and 4 bases from J, leaving 12 bases between. Germline CDR1 is SNHLY and CDR2 is FYNNEI. CDR3 length: 15 amino acids. The chain uses TRBV2 and TRBJ2-5; D not resolved. The sample consisted of naive CD4+ T cells sorted from blood. Subset: CD45RA+ positively selected. This TCR was sampled from a man aged 18 to 35 in good health. The CDR3 DNA reads TGTGCCAGCAGTGAAGCGGCGCTAGTCGTAGAGACCCAGTACTTC. Its translation: CASSEAALVVETQYF.